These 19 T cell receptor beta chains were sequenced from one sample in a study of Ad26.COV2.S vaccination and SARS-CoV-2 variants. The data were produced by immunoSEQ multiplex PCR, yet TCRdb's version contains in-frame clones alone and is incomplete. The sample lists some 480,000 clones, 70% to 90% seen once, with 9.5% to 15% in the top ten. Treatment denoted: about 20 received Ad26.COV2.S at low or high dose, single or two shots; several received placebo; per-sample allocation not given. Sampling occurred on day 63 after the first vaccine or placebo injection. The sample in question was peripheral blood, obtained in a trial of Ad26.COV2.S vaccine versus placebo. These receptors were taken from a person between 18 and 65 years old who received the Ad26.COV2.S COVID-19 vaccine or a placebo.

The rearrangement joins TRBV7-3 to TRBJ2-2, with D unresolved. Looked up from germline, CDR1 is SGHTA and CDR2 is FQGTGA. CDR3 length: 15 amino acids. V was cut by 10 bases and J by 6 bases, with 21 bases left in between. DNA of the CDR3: TGTGCCACCAAAGAAAAGTCGGGTTTCGCCGGGGAGCTGTTTTTT. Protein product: CATKEKSGFAGELFF.

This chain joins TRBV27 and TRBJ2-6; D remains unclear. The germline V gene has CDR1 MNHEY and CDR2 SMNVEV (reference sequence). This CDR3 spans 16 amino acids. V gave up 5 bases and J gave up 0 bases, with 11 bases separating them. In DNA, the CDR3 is TGTGCCAGCAGTGGGTACAGCTTCTCTGGGGCCAACGTCCTGACTTTC. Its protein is CASSGYSFSGANVLTF.

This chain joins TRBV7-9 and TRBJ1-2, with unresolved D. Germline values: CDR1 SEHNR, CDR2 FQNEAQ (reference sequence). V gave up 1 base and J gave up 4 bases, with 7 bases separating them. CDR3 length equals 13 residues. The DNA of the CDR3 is TGTGCCAGCAGCTTAGGGCAGAGCTATGGCTACACCTTC. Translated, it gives CASSLGQSYGYTF. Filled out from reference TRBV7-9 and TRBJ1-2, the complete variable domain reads DTGVSQNPRHKITKRGQNVTFRCDPISEHNRLYWYRQTLGQGPEFLTYFQNEAQLEKSRLLSDRFSAERPKGSFSTLEIQRTEQGDSAMYLCASSLGQSYGYTFGSGTRLTVV.

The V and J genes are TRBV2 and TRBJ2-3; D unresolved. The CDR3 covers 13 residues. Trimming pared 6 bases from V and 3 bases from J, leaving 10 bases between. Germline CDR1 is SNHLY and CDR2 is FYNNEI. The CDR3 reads CASRGSGTDTQYF. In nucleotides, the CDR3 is TGTGCCAGCAGAGGAAGTGGTACAGATACGCAGTATTTT. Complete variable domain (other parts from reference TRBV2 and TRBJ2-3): EPEVTQTPSHQVTQMGQEVILRCVPISNHLYFYWYRQILGQKVEFLVSFYNNEISEKSEIFDDQFSVERPDGSNFTLKIRSTKLEDSAMYFCASRGSGTDTQYFGPGTRLTVL.

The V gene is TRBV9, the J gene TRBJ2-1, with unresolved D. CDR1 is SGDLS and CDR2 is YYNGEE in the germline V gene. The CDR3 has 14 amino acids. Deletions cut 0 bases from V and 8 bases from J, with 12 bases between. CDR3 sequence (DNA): TGTGCCAGCAGCGTAGAGGCTAGTAGCTATGAGCAGTTCTTC. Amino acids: CASSVEASSYEQFF.

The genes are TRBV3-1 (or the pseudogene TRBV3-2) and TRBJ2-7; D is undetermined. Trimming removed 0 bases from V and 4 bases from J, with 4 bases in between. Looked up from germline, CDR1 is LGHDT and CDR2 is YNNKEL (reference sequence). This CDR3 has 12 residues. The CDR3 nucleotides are TGTGCCAGCAGCCAAGACTTGTACGAGCAGTACTTC. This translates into CASSQDLYEQYF.

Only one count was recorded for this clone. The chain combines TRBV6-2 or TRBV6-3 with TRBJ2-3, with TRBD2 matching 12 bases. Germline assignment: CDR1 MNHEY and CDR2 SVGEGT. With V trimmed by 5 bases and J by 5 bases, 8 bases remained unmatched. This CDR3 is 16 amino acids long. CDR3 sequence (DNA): TGTGCCAGCAGTGACCTACTAGCGGGAGGAGGAGATACGCAGTATTTT. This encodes CASSDLLAGGGDTQYF.

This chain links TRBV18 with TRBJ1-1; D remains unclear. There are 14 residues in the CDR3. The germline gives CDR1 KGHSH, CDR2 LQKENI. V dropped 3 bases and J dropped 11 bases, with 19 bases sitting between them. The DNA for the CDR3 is TGTGCCAGCTCACCGGGAGGACGGTCCAGTGGCGCTTTCTTT. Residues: CASSPGGRSSGAFF. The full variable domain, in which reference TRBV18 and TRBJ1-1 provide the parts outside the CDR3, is NAGVMQNPRHLVRRRGQEARLRCSPMKGHSHVYWYRQLPEEGLKFMVYLQKENIIDESGMPKERFSAEFPKEGPSILRIQQVVRGDSAAYFCASSPGGRSSGAFFGQGTRLTVV.

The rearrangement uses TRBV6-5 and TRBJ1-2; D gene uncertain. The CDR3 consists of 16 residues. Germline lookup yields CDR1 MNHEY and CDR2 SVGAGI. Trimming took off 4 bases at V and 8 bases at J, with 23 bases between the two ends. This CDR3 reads CASSSVTGLITGGYTF. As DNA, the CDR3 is TGTGCCAGCAGTTCAGTCACTGGACTGATAACGGGAGGCTACACCTTC.

CDR3 DNA: TGTGCCAGCAGTGAACTCTATGGCTACACCTTC. The encoded protein is CASSELYGYTF. The rearrangement links TRBV6-1 to TRBJ1-2; no clear D gene. CDR1 is MNHNS and CDR2 is SASEGT in the germline V gene. CDR3 length: 11 residues. The V end lost 2 bases, the J end lost 4 bases, and 2 bases lay between the germline ends.

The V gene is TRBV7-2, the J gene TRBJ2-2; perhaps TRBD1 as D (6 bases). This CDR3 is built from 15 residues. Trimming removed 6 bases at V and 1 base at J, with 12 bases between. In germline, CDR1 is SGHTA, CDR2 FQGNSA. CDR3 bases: TGTGCCAGCAGTGCCGACAGGAGGAACACCGGGGAGCTGTTTTTT. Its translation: CASSADRRNTGELFF.

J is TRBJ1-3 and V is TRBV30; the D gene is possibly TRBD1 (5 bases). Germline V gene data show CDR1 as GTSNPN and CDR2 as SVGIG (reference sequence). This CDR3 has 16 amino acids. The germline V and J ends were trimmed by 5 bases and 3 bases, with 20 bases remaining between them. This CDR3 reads CAWGSGTARVGNTIYF. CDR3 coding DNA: TGTGCCTGGGGATCTGGGACCGCGAGGGTTGGAAACACCATATATTTT.

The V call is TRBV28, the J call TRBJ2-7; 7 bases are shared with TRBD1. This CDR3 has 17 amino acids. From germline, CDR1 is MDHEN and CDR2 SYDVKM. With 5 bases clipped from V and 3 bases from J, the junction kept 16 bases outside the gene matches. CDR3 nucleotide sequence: TGTGCCAGCAGTACAAGACAGGGCGTCACCCCCTTCTACGAGCAGTACTTC. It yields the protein CASSTRQGVTPFYEQYF.

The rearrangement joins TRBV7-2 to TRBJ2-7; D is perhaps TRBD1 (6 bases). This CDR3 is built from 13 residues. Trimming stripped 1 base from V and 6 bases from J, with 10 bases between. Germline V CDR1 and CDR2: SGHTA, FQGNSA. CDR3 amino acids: CASSLDRVSEQYF. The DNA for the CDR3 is TGTGCCAGCAGCTTAGACAGGGTGTCCGAGCAGTACTTC. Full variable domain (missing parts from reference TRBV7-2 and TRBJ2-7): GAGVSQSPSNKVTEKGKDVELRCDPISGHTALYWYRQSLGQGLEFLIYFQGNSAPDKSGLPSDRFSAERTGGSVSTLTIQRTQQEDSAVYLCASSLDRVSEQYFGPGTRLTVT.

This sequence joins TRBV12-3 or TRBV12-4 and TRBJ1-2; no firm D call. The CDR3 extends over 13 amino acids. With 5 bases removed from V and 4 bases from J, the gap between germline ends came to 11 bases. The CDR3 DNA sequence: TGTGCCAGCAGTATACACGAGTCCTATGGCTACACCTTC. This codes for CASSIHESYGYTF.

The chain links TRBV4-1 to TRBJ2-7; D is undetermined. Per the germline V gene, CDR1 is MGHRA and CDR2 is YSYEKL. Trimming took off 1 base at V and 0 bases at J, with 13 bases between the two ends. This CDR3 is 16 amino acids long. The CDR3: CASSQVGGLSSYEQYF. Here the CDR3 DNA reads TGCGCCAGCAGCCAAGTAGGCGGCTTGAGCTCCTACGAGCAGTACTTC.

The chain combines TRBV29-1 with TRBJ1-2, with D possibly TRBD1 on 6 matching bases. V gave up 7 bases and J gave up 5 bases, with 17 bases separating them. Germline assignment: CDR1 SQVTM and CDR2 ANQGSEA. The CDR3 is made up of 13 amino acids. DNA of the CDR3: TGCAGCGCGAAGACAGGACTTCTGTATGGCTACACCTTC. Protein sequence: CSAKTGLLYGYTF.

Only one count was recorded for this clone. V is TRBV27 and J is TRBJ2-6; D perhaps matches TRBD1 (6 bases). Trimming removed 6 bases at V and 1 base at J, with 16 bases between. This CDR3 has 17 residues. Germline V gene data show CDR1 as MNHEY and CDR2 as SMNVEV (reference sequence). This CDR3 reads CASRPWGPQSGANVLTF. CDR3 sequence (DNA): TGTGCCAGCAGGCCTTGGGGGCCCCAATCTGGGGCCAACGTCCTGACTTTC.

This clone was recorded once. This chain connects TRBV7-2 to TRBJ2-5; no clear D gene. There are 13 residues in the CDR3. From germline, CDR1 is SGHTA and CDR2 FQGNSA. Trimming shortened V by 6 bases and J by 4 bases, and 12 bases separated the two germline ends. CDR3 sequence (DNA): TGTGCCAGCAGTAAACCAGGCGGAGAGACCCAGTACTTC. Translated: CASSKPGGETQYF.